Below, 28 T cell receptor beta chains from the same sample are listed, as sequenced in a study of spatial heterogeneity in lung cancer. Regarding time point: blood at routine non-recurrence follow-up after resection. Unsorted whole RNA samples from tumor, nontumor lung or frozen PBMC were sequenced. TCRdb called the 5' RACE reads again in MiXCR, with one record for every CDR3 protein. The repertoire holds about 52,000 distinct CDR3 sequences, roughly 7.4% seen once, with approximately 35% in the top ten. This material consisted of PBMCs, taken at follow-up. The source of these receptors is a female donor with early-stage non-small cell lung cancer.

This clonotype came up a few times. CDR3 amino acids: CASSSDRGQYF. The DNA for the CDR3 is TGTGCCAGCAGCTCAGACAGGGGCCAGTACTTC. The chain carries TRBV5-5 and TRBJ2-7, with TRBD1 matching over 8 bases. Germline CDR1 SGHKS, CDR2 YYEKEE (reference sequence). V lost 3 bases, J lost 10 bases, and 3 bases stayed unmatched. The CDR3 runs 11 residues.

By sample share, this clonotype is medium-sized. The rearrangement uses TRBV28 and TRBJ1-3, with D perhaps TRBD1 (5 bases). The V end was cut by 2 bases, the J end by 0 bases, with 11 bases between. This CDR3 comprises 16 residues. CDR1 MDHEN and CDR2 SYDVKM come from the germline V gene. This chain's CDR3 is CASSLGTSSSGNTIYF. CDR3 in DNA: TGTGCCAGCAGTTTAGGGACGTCGAGCTCTGGAAACACCATATATTTT.

The CDR3 spells CASSVGIGEPEQYF. The CDR3 DNA sequence: TGTGCCAGCAGCGTAGGGATCGGGGAACCCGAGCAGTACTTC. The V and J genes are TRBV9 and TRBJ2-7; possible D gene TRBD2, 5 bases. Germline loops: CDR1 SGDLS, CDR2 YYNGEE. The CDR3 covers 14 residues. Trimming stripped 0 bases from V and 6 bases from J, with 13 bases between.

This clonotype has at least ten counts. The chain couples TRBV29-1 to TRBJ2-3; TRBD2 matches at 15 bases. V was clipped by 6 bases and J by 0 bases; unmatched bases: 10. CDR1 and CDR2 (germline): SQVTM, ANQGSEA. This CDR3 is 18 amino acids long. CDR3 amino acids: CSVSGTSGGQISTDTQYF. The CDR3 coding sequence is TGCAGCGTATCCGGGACTAGCGGGGGGCAAATTAGCACAGATACGCAGTATTTT.

The chain has TRBV6-2 or TRBV6-3 and TRBJ2-7; D not resolved. Germline lookup yields CDR1 MNHEY and CDR2 SVGEGT. V dropped 3 bases and J dropped 0 bases, with 12 bases sitting between them. The CDR3 totals 15 residues. The CDR3 DNA sequence: TGTGCCAGCAGTTATACTCTCCGAGACTCCTACGAGCAGTACTTC. Protein product: CASSYTLRDSYEQYF.

This clonotype was observed many times. The chain is built from TRBV27 and TRBJ1-2, with 7 bases matching TRBD1. CDR1 and CDR2 (germline): MNHEY, SMNVEV (reference sequence). The CDR3 runs 14 residues. After removal of 4 bases from V and 8 bases from J, the junction contained 10 bases not matched to a gene. CDR3 in DNA: TGTGCCAGCAGTTCATCGACAGGGAAAAGAGGCTACACCTTC. It specifies CASSSSTGKRGYTF.

This clonotype has ten or more counts. This chain connects TRBV10-3 to TRBJ2-5; D not resolved. Between the trimmed V and J ends, which lost 2 bases and 1 base, there was a span of 8 bases. Germline CDR1 ENHRY, CDR2 SYGVKD. The CDR3 covers 14 residues. CDR3 in DNA: TGTGCCATCAGTGAGCGAGCAGCCCAAGAGACCCAGTACTTC. It translates to CAISERAAQETQYF.

This clonotype was observed many times. The chain uses TRBV5-1 and TRBJ1-1; no definite D call. Germline V CDR1 and CDR2: SGHRS, YFSETQ. Trimming removed 4 bases at V and 4 bases at J, with 11 bases between. This CDR3 contains 13 residues. CDR3 bases: TGCGCCAGCAGCCTTCTATTTTCCACTGAAGCTTTCTTT. It translates to CASSLLFSTEAFF.

This clonotype showed up just a few times. The chain uses TRBV23-1 and TRBJ2-3, with D maybe TRBD1 (6 bases). TRBV23-1 is placed among ORFs of uncertain function. The CDR3 runs to 15 residues. The V gene lost 3 bases and the J gene lost 2 bases, with 12 bases spanning the gap. In nucleotides, the CDR3 is TGCGCCAGCAGTCACACAGGGTCGGCCACAGATACGCAGTATTTT. Protein product: CASSHTGSATDTQYF.

In this sample, this clonotype turned up many times. The rearrangement joins TRBV6-5 to TRBJ1-1; D possibly corresponds to TRBD1 (5 bases). V lost 6 bases to trimming and J lost 8 bases, with 16 bases between them. The CDR3 covers 13 residues. CDR1 is MNHEY, CDR2 SVGAGI, per germline. The CDR3 loop reads CASSWQGGKEAFF. The CDR3 DNA follows: TGTGCCAGCAGCTGGCAGGGTGGGAAGGAAGCTTTCTTT.

The rearrangement uses TRBV29-1 and TRBJ2-5; the D gene could be TRBD1 or TRBD2 (7 bases each). Trimming took off 4 bases at V and 3 bases at J, with 15 bases between the two ends. There are 14 residues in the CDR3. In germline, CDR1 is SQVTM, CDR2 ANQGSEA. The CDR3 DNA reads as TGCAGCGTTGTCCCACAGGGGAGGGAAGAGACCCAGTACTTC. As protein: CSVVPQGREETQYF.

Regarding this clonotype: A single base separates this from a much larger clone, so it may be a read error. This chain connects TRBV28 to TRBJ2-3; D is uncertain. Germline CDR1 reads MDHEN; CDR2 reads SYDVKM. The CDR3 totals 17 residues. The CDR3 region has the DNA TGTGCCAGCAGTTTAGGATCTGGGCCTTTCTCCCCAGATTCGCAGTATTTT. Its translation: CASSLGSGPFSPDSQYF. The full variable domain, its missing parts supplied by reference TRBV28 and TRBJ2-3, is DVKVTQSSRYLVKRTGEKVFLECVQDMDHENMFWYRQDPGLGLRLIYFSYDVKMKEKGDIPEGYSVSREKKERFSLILESASTNQTSMYLCASSLGSGPFSPDSQYFGPGTRLTVL.

The chain carries TRBV10-3 and TRBJ2-3; 12 bases are a match to TRBD2. Trimming took 10 bases from V and 9 from J; bases not matched to a gene: 8. The germline CDR1 and CDR2 sequences are ENHRY and SYGVKD. CDR3 size: 13 residues. Here the CDR3 DNA reads TGTGCCACCGAGACTAGCGGGGGACGGACGCAGTATTTT. The encoded protein is CATETSGGRTQYF.

This clonotype appeared a few times. The V call is TRBV3-1, the J call TRBJ2-4; maybe TRBD2 (6 bases). Trimming left V 0 bases short and J 8 bases short, with 26 bases between. The V gene's germline CDR1 is LGHDT and CDR2 YNNKEL (reference sequence). The CDR3 is made up of 19 amino acids. CDR3: CASSQDPLGLADFEYIQYF. CDR3 nucleotide sequence: TGTGCCAGCAGCCAAGACCCACTCGGGTTAGCGGACTTTGAGTACATTCAGTACTTC.

This sequence joins TRBV16 and TRBJ1-1; 9 positions agree with TRBD1. The CDR3 is 15 amino acids. Germline V gene lookup returns CDR1 KGHSY and CDR2 FQNENV. V trimming: 2 bases; J trimming: 4 bases; junction bases outside the gene matches: 5. As DNA, the CDR3 is TGTGCCAGCAGCCAACGGACAGGGGCGGGCACTGAAGCTTTCTTT. It encodes CASSQRTGAGTEAFF.

This chain links TRBV2 with TRBJ2-5; a possible D gene is TRBD2 (6 bases). Trimming cost V 8 bases and J 5 bases, with 18 bases left between them. Per germline, CDR1 SNHLY and CDR2 FYNNEI. The CDR3 has 14 amino acids. CDR3: CASAGSTSTETQYF. CDR3 DNA sequence: TGTGCCAGCGCCGGGAGTACTAGCACCGAGACCCAGTACTTC.

This clonotype was counted between two and nine times. The DNA of the CDR3 is TGTGCCAGCAGAGCGCGACAGGGGTCTATCTACGAGCAGTACTTC. Protein sequence: CASRARQGSIYEQYF. J is TRBJ2-7 and V is TRBV27, with TRBD1 matching 8 bases. The CDR3 length is 15 residues. The V gene end was trimmed by 6 bases and the J gene end by 3 bases; junction bases not matched to a gene: 10. Germline assignment: CDR1 MNHEY and CDR2 SMNVEV (reference sequence).

This clonotype was found a few times. The chain employs TRBV6-6 and TRBJ2-7; D remains ambiguous. Trimming stripped 8 bases from V and 1 base from J, with 6 bases between. CDR3 length equals 11 residues. Germline CDR1 reads MNHNY; CDR2 reads SVGAGI (reference sequence). CDR3 bases: TGTGCCAGCGGCGCTTCCTACGAGCAGTACTTC. This gives the protein CASGASYEQYF.

The chain carries TRBV5-1 and TRBJ1-3; no clear D. CDR1 is SGHRS, CDR2 YFSETQ, per germline. Trimming removed 2 bases at V and 0 bases at J, with 12 bases between. CDR3 length equals 16 residues. CDR3 protein: CASSFGVSNSGNTIYF. CDR3 in DNA: TGCGCCAGCAGCTTCGGAGTGAGCAACTCTGGAAACACCATATATTTT.

This clonotype showed up just a few times. The chain uses TRBV20-1 and TRBJ2-3; D perhaps matches TRBD1 (5 bases). There are 14 residues in the CDR3. Trimming removed 6 bases at V and 0 bases at J, with 13 bases between. Germline V gene data show CDR1 as DFQATT and CDR2 as SNEGSKA (reference sequence). The CDR3 coding sequence is TGCAGTGCATGGGGCGATTCTAGCACAGATACGCAGTATTTT. It yields the protein CSAWGDSSTDTQYF.

The chain has TRBV18 and TRBJ1-5; weak D call: TRBD1 (6 bases). V gave up 0 bases and J gave up 5 bases, with 14 bases separating them. This CDR3 region has 16 residues. Germline V lookup: CDR1 KGHSH, CDR2 LQKENI. CDR3 in amino acids: CASSPPSSRGHQPQHF. The CDR3 coding sequence is TGTGCCAGCTCACCACCGTCGAGCCGGGGGCATCAGCCCCAGCATTTT.

Note on this clonotype: This may arise from a read error, as a much more abundant clone is one base away. This chain links TRBV5-5 with TRBJ1-5, with D tentatively TRBD1 (6 bases). Trimming removed 5 bases at V and 1 base at J, with 10 bases between. The CDR3 contains 14 residues. Germline CDR1 and CDR2: SGHKS and YYEKEE (reference sequence). CDR3 in DNA: TGTGCCAGCAGTATCGGACAGAGCAATCAGCCCCAGCATTTT. Its translation: CASSIGQSNQPQHF.

This clonotype was counted ten times or more. The J gene is TRBJ2-5, the V gene TRBV3-1, with D unresolved. The length of the CDR3 is 12 residues. The germline CDR1 and CDR2 sequences are LGHDT and YNNKEL (reference sequence). The V and J ends lost 0 bases and 5 bases respectively, with 4 bases between them. This chain's CDR3 is CASSQERETQYF. In DNA, the CDR3 is TGTGCCAGCAGCCAAGAAAGGGAGACCCAGTACTTC.

This clonotype appeared many times. For the CDR3, the DNA is TGCGCCAGCAGCCAAGATCCTGACGGGGGATTCAATCAGCCCCAGCATTTT. Residues: CASSQDPDGGFNQPQHF. This chain connects TRBV4-1 to TRBJ1-5; the D gene is possibly TRBD1 (5 bases). The V gene lost 0 bases and the J gene lost 3 bases, with 15 bases spanning the gap. This CDR3 is built from 17 residues. In germline, CDR1 is MGHRA, CDR2 YSYEKL.

This clonotype was seen ten or more times. The chain joins TRBV7-8 to TRBJ1-1; unclear D gene. Germline-derived CDR1 and CDR2 are SGHVS and FQNEAQ. The CDR3 extends over 14 amino acids. Trimming cost V 5 bases and J 7 bases, with 17 bases left between them. CDR3 bases: TGTGCCAGCAGCCTAAGGGTTCCTTGGGATGAAGCTTTCTTT. It specifies CASSLRVPWDEAFF.

The chain couples TRBV7-9 to TRBJ1-2; a possible D gene is TRBD1 (6 bases). The CDR3 extends over 14 amino acids. The germline V and J ends were trimmed by 0 bases and 8 bases, with 13 bases remaining between them. Germline loops: CDR1 SEHNR, CDR2 FQNEAQ (reference sequence). The CDR3 DNA is TGTGCCAGCAGCTTAGCCCCAGGGGATTACGGCTACACCTTC. Amino acid sequence: CASSLAPGDYGYTF. The full variable domain, rest sourced from reference TRBV7-9 and TRBJ1-2, is DTGVSQNPRHKITKRGQNVTFRCDPISEHNRLYWYRQTLGQGPEFLTYFQNEAQLEKSRLLSDRFSAERPKGSFSTLEIQRTEQGDSAMYLCASSLAPGDYGYTFGSGTRLTVV.

The chain employs TRBV20-1 and TRBJ2-3; tentatively, D is TRBD1 or TRBD2 (5 bases each). The CDR3 is 15 residues long. Looked up from germline, CDR1 is DFQATT and CDR2 is SNEGSKA (reference sequence). Deletions cut 0 bases from V and 2 bases from J, with 12 bases between. CDR3 amino acids: CSARDGARNTDTQYF. The CDR3 nucleotides are TGCAGTGCTAGAGACGGGGCGAGGAACACAGATACGCAGTATTTT.

In its sample, this clonotype was seen a few times. The V gene is TRBV7-2, the J gene TRBJ2-3, with 7 positions matching TRBD2. This CDR3 region has 16 residues. Germline V gene sequence: CDR1 SGHTA, CDR2 FQGNSA. V trimming: 5 bases; J trimming: 2 bases; junction bases outside the gene matches: 10. Here the CDR3 DNA reads TGTGCCAGCAGCCCGGGGGGTCCGTTATCCACAGATACGCAGTATTTT. Protein product: CASSPGGPLSTDTQYF.